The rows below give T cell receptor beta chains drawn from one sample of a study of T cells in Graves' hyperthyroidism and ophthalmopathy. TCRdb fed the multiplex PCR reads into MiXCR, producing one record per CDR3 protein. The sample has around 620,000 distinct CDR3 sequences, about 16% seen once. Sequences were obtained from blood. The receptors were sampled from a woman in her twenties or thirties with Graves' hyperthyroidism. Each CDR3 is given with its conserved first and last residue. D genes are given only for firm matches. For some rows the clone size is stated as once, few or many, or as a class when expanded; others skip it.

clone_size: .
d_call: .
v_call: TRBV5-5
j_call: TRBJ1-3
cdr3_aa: CASSQHNSGNTIYF
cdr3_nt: TGTGCCAGCAGCCAACATAACTCTGGAAACACCATATATTTT

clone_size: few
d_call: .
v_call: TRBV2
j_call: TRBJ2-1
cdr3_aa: CASSVISGGNEQFF
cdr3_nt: TGTGCCAGCAGTGTCATATCCGGGGGCAATGAGCAGTTCTTC

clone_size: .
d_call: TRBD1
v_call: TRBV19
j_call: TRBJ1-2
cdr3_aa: CASSFAGQGYGYTF
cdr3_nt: TGTGCCAGTAGTTTCGCTGGACAGGGCTATGGCTACACCTTC

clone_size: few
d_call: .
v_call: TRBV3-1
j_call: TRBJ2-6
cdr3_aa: CASSQDRQGSGANVLTF
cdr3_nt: TGTGCCAGCAGCCAAGATCGTCAGGGTTCGGGGGCCAACGTCCTGACTTTC

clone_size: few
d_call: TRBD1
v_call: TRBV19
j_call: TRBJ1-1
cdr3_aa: CASKGAGAYTEAFF
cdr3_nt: TGTGCCAGTAAGGGGGCCGGGGCTTACACTGAAGCTTTCTTT

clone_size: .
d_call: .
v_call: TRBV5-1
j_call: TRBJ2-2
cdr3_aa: CASSMEAGTGELFF
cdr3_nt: TGCGCCAGCAGCATGGAGGCCGGCACCGGGGAGCTGTTTTTT

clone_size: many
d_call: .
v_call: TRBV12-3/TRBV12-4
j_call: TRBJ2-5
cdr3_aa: CASSFRQETQYF
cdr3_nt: TGTGCCAGCAGTTTCCGACAAGAGACCCAGTACTTC

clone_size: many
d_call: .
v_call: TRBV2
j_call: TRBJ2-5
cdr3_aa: CASGSLTEKETQYF
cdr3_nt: TGTGCCAGCGGAAGCTTGACAGAAAAAGAGACCCAGTACTTC

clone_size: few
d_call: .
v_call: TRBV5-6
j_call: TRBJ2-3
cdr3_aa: CASSFDWQGTDTQYF
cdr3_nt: TGTGCCAGCAGCTTTGACTGGCAAGGCACAGATACGCAGTATTTT

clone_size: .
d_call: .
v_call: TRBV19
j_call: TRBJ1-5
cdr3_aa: CAWSGGKDRFYSNQPQHF
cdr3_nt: TGTGCCTGGAGTGGAGGGAAGGACAGATTTTATAGCAATCAGCCCCAGCATTTT

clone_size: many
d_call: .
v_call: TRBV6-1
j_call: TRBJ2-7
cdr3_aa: CASSEIWQGPYEQYF
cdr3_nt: TGTGCCAGCAGTGAGATTTGGCAGGGGCCCTACGAGCAGTACTTC